These 28 T cell receptor beta chains were all obtained from the same sample, sequenced in a study of shared clonotypes between healthy human individuals. TCRdb's table, derived via immunoSEQ multiplex PCR, lists solely in-frame clones and lacks some. The sample has 2 million to 2.5 million clones; 80% to 95% are singletons. The sequencing sample was made of naive CD4+ T cells from PBMCs. The subset: CD45RA+ positively selected. All receptors derive from a man aged 18-30 years in good health. Some clones in this sample may be carry-over from other donors' samples.

V is TRBV30 and J is TRBJ2-1, with 7 positions matching TRBD2. The germline V gene encodes CDR1 GTSNPN and CDR2 SVGIG (reference sequence). J was trimmed by 0 bases and V by 3 bases; bases with no gene match: 11. The CDR3 covers 17 residues. CDR3 sequence: CAWRTGGLLSSYNEQFF. In DNA, the CDR3 is TGTGCCTGGAGGACGGGAGGCCTCCTCTCCTCCTACAATGAGCAGTTCTTC. Full variable domain (rest looked up from reference TRBV30 and TRBJ2-1): SQTIHQWPATLVQPVGSPLSLECTVEGTSNPNLYWYRQAAGRGLQLLFYSVGIGQISSEVPQNLSASRPQDRQFILSSKKLLLSDSGFYLCAWRTGGLLSSYNEQFFGPGTRLTVL.

V gene TRBV7-9 combines with J gene TRBJ2-3, with D possibly TRBD1 on 6 matching bases. Trimming cost V 5 bases and J 4 bases, with 13 bases left between them. CDR1 and CDR2 from the germline V gene are SEHNR and FQNEAQ (reference sequence). This CDR3 contains 14 residues. The chain's CDR3 is CASSQGQIPDTQYF. The CDR3 DNA is TGTGCCAGCAGCCAAGGACAGATCCCAGATACGCAGTATTTT.

V and J are TRBV27 and TRBJ2-1, with a weak D call TRBD2 (5 bases). Trimming took 5 bases from V and 0 from J, leaving 11 bases between them. Germline V gene sequence: CDR1 MNHEY, CDR2 SMNVEV (reference sequence). This CDR3 is built from 15 residues. CDR3 sequence: CASSPRGASYNEQFF. CDR3 sequence (DNA): TGTGCCAGCAGTCCCCGGGGAGCCTCCTACAATGAGCAGTTCTTC.

The V gene is TRBV5-4, the J gene TRBJ1-2, with 7 bases matching TRBD1. V gave up 7 bases and J gave up 7 bases; unmatched junction bases: 7. Looked up from germline, CDR1 is SGHNT and CDR2 is YYREEE (reference sequence). The CDR3 runs 12 residues. The CDR3 sequence: CASAPTGFGYTF. The CDR3 nucleotides are TGTGCCAGCGCCCCGACAGGGTTTGGCTACACCTTC.

Here the CDR3 reads CASSLPAKNIQYF. In DNA form, the CDR3 reads TGTGCCAGCAGCTTACCGGCCAAAAACATTCAGTACTTC. This rearrangement joins TRBV5-4 to TRBJ2-4; no firm D call. The V gene's germline CDR1 is SGHNT and CDR2 YYREEE (reference sequence). V was cut by 2 bases and J by 1 base, with 4 bases left in between. CDR3 length: 13 residues.

About this clone itself: At one boundary the junction diverges from the germline segment, which might be a read error. This same CDR3 is encoded by further DNA sequences in the sample. This chain links TRBV10-3 with TRBJ2-7; D not resolved. The CDR3 consists of 13 residues. From germline, CDR1 is ENHRY and CDR2 SYGVKD. CDR3 nucleotide sequence: TGCGCCATCAGTGAGTCGACACTAAACGAGCAGTACTTC. It specifies CAISESTLNEQYF.

The gene calls are TRBV28 and TRBJ2-7, with D maybe TRBD1 (6 bases). Germline assignment: CDR1 MDHEN and CDR2 SYDVKM. This CDR3 has 15 amino acids. Trimming took 7 bases from V and 2 from J, leaving 18 bases between them. Here the CDR3 DNA reads TGTGCCAGCAAGATTGGCGGGCAGGGGACCTACGAGCAGTACTTC. This translates into CASKIGGQGTYEQYF.

The J gene is TRBJ2-7, the V gene TRBV18; tentatively, D is TRBD2 (5 bases). Between the trimmed V and J ends, which lost 3 bases and 2 bases, there was a span of 14 bases. CDR1 and CDR2 from the germline V gene are KGHSH and LQKENI. This CDR3 contains 15 residues. This chain's CDR3 is CASSPGNGVAYEQYF. CDR3 DNA sequence: TGTGCCAGCTCACCGGGTAACGGGGTCGCCTACGAGCAGTACTTC.

The rearrangement joins TRBV19 to TRBJ2-1, with 13 bases that match TRBD2. Germline CDR1 LNHDA, CDR2 SQIVND (reference sequence). The CDR3 runs 15 residues. After removal of 3 bases from V and 7 bases from J, the junction contained 3 bases not matched to a gene. CDR3 DNA: TGTGCCAGTAGTATGCGGACTAGCGGGAGTAATGAGCAGTTCTTC. It yields the protein CASSMRTSGSNEQFF.

Note on this clone: Germline and junction disagree at one end, which may indicate a read error. The chain combines TRBV7-2 with TRBJ2-7; no firm D call. The CDR3 spans 14 residues. Germline V lookup: CDR1 SGHTA, CDR2 FQGNSA. The CDR3 sequence: CASSLLGISHEQYF. In nucleotides, the CDR3 is TGTGCCAGCAGCTTACTAGGAATCTCCCACGAGCAGTACTTC.

This clone was detected only once. V gene TRBV10-3 combines with J gene TRBJ2-1; TRBD2 aligns across 10 bases. CDR1 and CDR2 (germline): ENHRY, SYGVKD. The CDR3 has 14 residues. V lost 3 bases and J lost 9; bases outside the gene matches: 5. In DNA form, the CDR3 reads TGTGCCATCAGTGAAAGCGGGAGGGTGGGTGAGCAGTTCTTC. Translating it yields CAISESGRVGEQFF.

A word on this clone: The same CDR3 can be traced to other DNA sequences in this sample. The chain links TRBV28 to TRBJ2-5; no clear D. The CDR3 runs 10 residues. The germline V and J ends were trimmed by 6 bases and 5 bases, with 4 bases remaining between them. Germline-derived CDR1 and CDR2 are MDHEN and SYDVKM. CDR3 protein: CASSRETQYF. In nucleotides, the CDR3 is TGTGCCAGCAGCCGGGAGACCCAGTACTTC.

Comment on this clone: This CDR3 is also generated by other DNA sequences in the sample. The rearrangement uses TRBV10-3 and TRBJ2-7, with no clear D. From germline, CDR1 is ENHRY and CDR2 SYGVKD. This CDR3 contains 11 residues. The V and J ends lost 2 bases and 4 bases respectively, with 3 bases between them. The CDR3 coding sequence is TGTGCCATCAGTGAGGGATACGAGCAGTACTTC. As protein: CAISEGYEQYF.

This chain connects TRBV10-2 to TRBJ2-5, with D unresolved. Germline CDR1 WSHSY, CDR2 SAAADI. The V end was cut by 9 bases, the J end by 5 bases, with 13 bases between. The CDR3 has 12 residues. The CDR3 DNA sequence: TGCGCCAGTCGTGCTTCGCTGGAGACCCAGTACTTC. It encodes CASRASLETQYF.

V and J are TRBV5-4 and TRBJ2-2; 10 positions match TRBD2. Germline V gene lookup returns CDR1 SGHNT and CDR2 YYREEE (reference sequence). The CDR3 sequence is 15 residues long. The V gene end was trimmed by 1 base and the J gene end by 5 bases; junction bases not matched to a gene: 2. CDR3 sequence reads: CASSLWTSGTGELFF. CDR3 nucleotide sequence: TGTGCCAGCAGCTTGTGGACTAGCGGAACCGGGGAGCTGTTTTTT.

This chain uses TRBV7-9 with TRBJ1-2; TRBD1 matches at 8 bases. After removal of 2 bases from V and 8 bases from J, the junction contained 10 bases not matched to a gene. Germline loops: CDR1 SEHNR, CDR2 FQNEAQ (reference sequence). This CDR3 spans 15 amino acids. The CDR3 nucleotides read TGTGCCAGCAGCTTAAAGGACAGGGACGGGAGAGGCTACACCTTC. This codes for CASSLKDRDGRGYTF.

The chain uses TRBV27 and TRBJ2-7; TRBD2 matches at 8 bases. Germline V gene data show CDR1 as MNHEY and CDR2 as SMNVEV (reference sequence). The CDR3 extends over 14 amino acids. Unmatched junction bases numbered 13, after V lost 10 bases and J lost 5 bases. DNA of the CDR3: TGTGCCACTCGGACTAGCCGGACCCCCAACGAGCAGTACTTC. This encodes CATRTSRTPNEQYF.

The rearrangement uses TRBV7-2 and TRBJ2-1; D may match TRBD1 or TRBD2 (5 bases each). The V gene's germline CDR1 is SGHTA and CDR2 FQGNSA. V was trimmed by 7 bases and J by 3 bases, leaving 13 bases between them. This CDR3 has 14 residues. In DNA, the CDR3 is TGTGCCAGCAACCCGGGACCCTACTACAATGAGCAGTTCTTC. Its translation is CASNPGPYYNEQFF.

The chain combines TRBV6-5 with TRBJ1-2, with D tentatively TRBD1 (6 bases). The CDR3 is 16 residues long. Germline CDR1 MNHEY, CDR2 SVGAGI. Between the trimmed V and J ends, which lost 0 bases and 4 bases, there was a span of 15 bases. CDR3 sequence: CASSYSGLGQLYGYTF. CDR3 nucleotide sequence: TGTGCCAGCAGTTACTCGGGGCTAGGACAGCTCTATGGCTACACCTTC.

The CDR3 bases are TGTGCCAGCAGTGGAGCACCGGGACAGATGAACACTGAAGCTTTCTTT. It codes for CASSGAPGQMNTEAFF. The chain couples TRBV25-1 to TRBJ1-1; 7 bases align to TRBD1. Germline assignment: CDR1 MGHDK and CDR2 SYGVNS. This CDR3 spans 16 amino acids. With V trimmed by 4 bases and J by 0 bases, 8 bases remained unmatched.

The chain combines TRBV18 with TRBJ2-7, with D tentatively TRBD1 or TRBD2 (5 bases each). V was clipped by 3 bases and J by 5 bases, with 17 bases between them. Germline-derived CDR1 and CDR2 are KGHSH and LQKENI. The CDR3 has 15 residues. DNA for the CDR3: TGTGCCAGCTCACCTTCCGGGGTAAGGGACCACGAGCAGTACTTC. It specifies CASSPSGVRDHEQYF.

The chain is built from TRBV15 and TRBJ2-1; TRBD2 matches 10 bases. Germline V lookup: CDR1 LNHNV, CDR2 YYDKDF (reference sequence). Unmatched junction bases numbered 4, after V lost 5 bases and J lost 3 bases. This CDR3 spans 15 amino acids. DNA for the CDR3: TGTGCCACCAGCGGCGGACTAGCGGTCTACAATGAGCAGTTCTTC. Translated, it gives CATSGGLAVYNEQFF.

V gene TRBV2 combines with J gene TRBJ2-7, with TRBD1 identical over 7 bases. V gave up 4 bases and J gave up 7 bases; unmatched junction bases: 4. The CDR3 spans 12 residues. The germline V gene encodes CDR1 SNHLY and CDR2 FYNNEI. For the CDR3, the DNA is TGTGCCAGCAGTGGAACAGGGGTTGAGCAGTACTTC. Translated, it gives CASSGTGVEQYF. The whole variable domain, remainder taken from reference TRBV2 and TRBJ2-7, is EPEVTQTPSHQVTQMGQEVILRCVPISNHLYFYWYRQILGQKVEFLVSFYNNEISEKSEIFDDQFSVERPDGSNFTLKIRSTKLEDSAMYFCASSGTGVEQYFGPGTRLTVT.

In DNA form, the CDR3 reads TGTGCCAGCAGCCCTGGGACAGGGTGGGATACGCAGTATTTT. This gives the protein CASSPGTGWDTQYF. This sequence joins TRBV13 and TRBJ2-3, with TRBD1 identical over 9 bases. V shed 5 bases, J shed 6 bases, and the junction held 6 bases outside the gene matches. CDR3 length equals 14 residues. Germline V CDR1 and CDR2: PRHDT, FYEKMQ (reference sequence).

The chain employs TRBV7-8 and TRBJ2-1; D unresolved. The CDR3 has 18 amino acids. V gave up 5 bases and J gave up 1 base, with 21 bases separating them. Germline V gene lookup returns CDR1 SGHVS and CDR2 FQNEAQ. CDR3 nucleotide sequence: TGTGCCAGCAGCAGCCGACTCGACCAGCGATCATCCTACAATGAGCAGTTCTTC. Translating it yields CASSSRLDQRSSYNEQFF.

As for this clone: The sample carries other DNA sequences with the same CDR3. V gene TRBV20-1 combines with J gene TRBJ2-7; D ambiguous. The CDR3 is 11 amino acids. The germline V and J ends were trimmed by 6 bases and 4 bases, with 10 bases remaining between them. Germline lookup yields CDR1 DFQATT and CDR2 SNEGSKA (reference sequence). The CDR3 bases are TGCAGTGCCCGAGGAGCTTACGAGCAGTACTTC. It is translated as CSARGAYEQYF.

V and J are TRBV29-1 and TRBJ2-2; tentative D call: TRBD1 (5 bases). The CDR3 consists of 14 residues. Trimming stripped 7 bases from V and 5 bases from J, with 17 bases between. Germline CDR1 is SQVTM and CDR2 is ANQGSEA. CDR3 DNA sequence: TGCAGCGCCTCCACGACAGTGTGGACCGGGGAGCTGTTTTTT. The encoded protein is CSASTTVWTGELFF.

The chain uses TRBV5-4 and TRBJ1-1, with D tentatively TRBD1 (5 bases). This CDR3 spans 14 amino acids. CDR1 is SGHNT, CDR2 YYREEE, per germline (reference sequence). V was clipped by 0 bases and J by 1 base, with 7 bases between them. The CDR3 loop reads CASSLVRENTEAFF. As DNA, the CDR3 is TGTGCCAGCAGCTTGGTCAGGGAGAACACTGAAGCTTTCTTT.